This entry features one T cell receptor (beta chain) sequence. Its target is not known. The source of the sample is a study of T-cell memory formation after mild COVID-19. Study-wide background: TCR clusters mostly belonged to single donors. Study observations and caveats: Clones that got smaller from day 15 to 85 had even CD4/CD8, while clones growing later tipped toward CD4+.

The CDR3 has 17 residues. Germline lookup yields CDR1 LGHNA and CDR2 YSLEER. J gave up 7 bases and V 2 bases, and 11 bases lay outside the gene matches. 5'RACE, which relied on constant-segment primers, yielded TCR alpha and TCR beta cDNA libraries carrying sample barcodes and UMIs. TCRdb re-derived calls from the 5' RACE reads in MiXCR, one entry per CDR3 protein. The sample consists of around 440,000 distinct CDR3 sequences, roughly 18% of them appearing once. The TCR sequence derives from an adult woman who had mild COVID-19 (a few samples of this study predate the infection). Cell type and time point are not known. The chain combines TRBV4-3 with TRBJ2-3; TRBD2 matches at 11 bases. Sequenced sample: PBMCs or a T cell subset sorted from them (not recorded which). As DNA, the CDR3 is TGCGCCAGCAGCCAACTACTAGCGGGAGTAGTGTCAAATACGCAGTATTTT. Translating it yields CASSQLLAGVVSNTQYF.